These 8 T cell receptor beta chains were all obtained from the same sample, sequenced in a study of T cells after yellow fever vaccination. Using its own MiXCR run on the 5' RACE reads, TCRdb lists one record per CDR3 protein. The data hold some 110,000 distinct CDR3 sequences, with 7.2% observed a single time. This specimen was CD4+ T cells sorted from PBMCs, taken more than 35 days after the first yellow fever vaccination. The receptors were sampled from a man between 18 and 35 years old who received the YFV17D yellow fever vaccine.

With regard to this clonotype: Possible read error: a much larger clone is one base away. The genes are TRBV12-5 and TRBJ2-7; D unresolved. The germline V gene has CDR1 LGHNT and CDR2 FRNRAP. The CDR3 contains 10 residues. CDR3 region: CDSGLPEQYF. DNA for the CDR3: TGTGATAGTGGTTTGCCAGAGCAGTACTTC.

This clonotype was counted many times. The chain couples TRBV6-1 to TRBJ2-3; 12 bases align to TRBD2. The V gene's germline CDR1 is MNHNS and CDR2 SASEGT. The CDR3 is made up of 15 amino acids. The V gene end was trimmed by 5 bases and the J gene end by 1 base; junction bases not matched to a gene: 1. CDR3 DNA: TGTGCCAGCAGTAGACTAGCGGGGGGCACAGATACGCAGTATTTT. It encodes CASSRLAGGTDTQYF.

By frequency in the sample, this clonotype is medium-sized. The chain recombines TRBV20-1 with TRBJ2-1; 12 bases fit TRBD2. Germline assignment: CDR1 DFQATT and CDR2 SNEGSKA (reference sequence). V trimming: 3 bases; J trimming: 7 bases; junction bases outside the gene matches: 1. This CDR3 spans 13 amino acids. The CDR3 loop is CSASGLAGNEQFF. In nucleotides, the CDR3 is TGCAGTGCTAGTGGACTAGCGGGGAATGAGCAGTTCTTC.

This clonotype was seen many times. This sequence joins TRBV28 and TRBJ2-4; D unresolved. Germline CDR1 and CDR2: MDHEN and SYDVKM. Trimming shortened V by 6 bases and J by 6 bases, and 9 bases separated the two germline ends. CDR3 size: 12 residues. The CDR3 protein is CASRNPPNIQYF. The DNA for the CDR3 is TGTGCCAGCAGAAACCCGCCAAACATTCAGTACTTC.

This clonotype was counted a few times. V usage is TRBV30 and J usage is TRBJ2-1; 8 positions match TRBD2. Per the germline V gene, CDR1 is GTSNPN and CDR2 is SVGIG (reference sequence). This CDR3 comprises 18 residues. V lost 1 base to trimming and J lost 6 bases; unmatched junction nucleotides: 17. Here the CDR3 reads CAWSGAGRGGFYGNEQFF. The CDR3 DNA follows: TGTGCCTGGAGTGGAGCAGGTCGGGGGGGCTTCTACGGCAATGAGCAGTTCTTC. Complete variable domain (other parts from reference TRBV30 and TRBJ2-1): SQTIHQWPATLVQPVGSPLSLECTVEGTSNPNLYWYRQAAGRGLQLLFYSVGIGQISSEVPQNLSASRPQDRQFILSSKKLLLSDSGFYLCAWSGAGRGGFYGNEQFFGPGTRLTVL.

This clonotype was picked up a small number of times. This chain connects TRBV11-2 to TRBJ1-2; maybe TRBD1 (5 bases). The CDR3 sequence is 14 residues long. The germline gives CDR1 SGHAT, CDR2 FQNNGV. Trimming took 2 bases from V and 7 from J, leaving 14 bases between them. This chain's CDR3 is CASSLSRTQGGYTF. The CDR3 DNA reads as TGTGCCAGCAGCTTATCCCGGACTCAGGGTGGCTACACCTTC.

This clonotype was recorded many times. The chain employs TRBV4-1 and TRBJ2-1; D might be TRBD1 (6 bases). Trimming cost V 1 base and J 0 bases, with 16 bases left between them. The germline CDR1 and CDR2 sequences are MGHRA and YSYEKL. The CDR3 contains 18 residues. The CDR3 nucleotides read TGCGCCAGCAGCCAAGGGGGGCGAAGGGGAGCCTCCTACAATGAGCAGTTCTTC. This translates into CASSQGGRRGASYNEQFF.

Many counts were recorded for this clonotype. The chain recombines TRBV12-3 or TRBV12-4 with TRBJ1-1; tentatively, D is TRBD1 (6 bases). The CDR3 has 13 amino acids. V was cut by 3 bases and J by 6 bases, with 11 bases left in between. CDR3 in DNA: TGTGCCAGCAGTTTCAGGGGCTTCCCTGAAGCTTTCTTT. Translation gives CASSFRGFPEAFF.